This T cell receptor beta chain stems from a study of T-cell reconstitution after alpha-beta-depleted transplantation in children. Findings and caveats of the study: Newly made T cells mostly supplied T-cell counts and diversity one year after transplant.

The CDR3 covers 17 residues. The ends lost 0 bases at V and 7 bases at J; junction bases unmatched: 16. The germline V gene has CDR1 SGHTS and CDR2 YDEGEE. Construction of the TCRbeta library involved unique molecular identifiers. TCRdb reanalysed the PCR reads using MiXCR and keeps one entry per CDR3 protein. The repertoire holds fewer than 550,000 distinct CDR3 sequences, roughly 10% seen once, with 14% in the top ten. Concerning this clonotype: Its antigen is unknown.

The source material was PBMCs, mostly from graft donor cells, sampled 180 days after TCRalphabeta/CD19-depleted stem cell transplant. The source is a female patient aged 2-10 years who had a stem cell transplant for aplastic anemia, so the T cells may come from the graft donor. This rearrangement joins TRBV5-8 to TRBJ2-7; 7 positions agree with TRBD2. CDR3 sequence (DNA): TGTGCCAGCAGCTTGGGCGGGGGTCGTGGGCATCACGTGGAGCAGTACTTC. Translated: CASSLGGGRGHHVEQYF.